The next 26 T cell receptor beta chains were all read from a single sample in a study of blood T cells in healthy people across ages. It was with a sample-barcoded 5' primer and a J-beta primer mix that a second PCR of about 6 to 12 cycles was run. Each CDR3 protein gets one entry after TCRdb re-called the 5' RACE reads with MiXCR. The sample comprises 1.8 million or so distinct CDR3 sequences, about 39% of which are singletons, and more than 20% rests with the top ten. The sample was blood. These receptors came from a human donor in good health.

J is TRBJ1-2 and V is TRBV4-1; D is unclear. V gave up 0 bases and J gave up 3 bases, with 23 bases separating them. Germline V lookup: CDR1 MGHRA, CDR2 YSYEKL. This CDR3 region has 19 residues. CDR3: CASSQDLVARTSGYYGYTF. CDR3 nucleotides: TGCGCCAGCAGCCAAGATTTAGTCGCCAGGACGAGTGGATACTATGGCTACACCTTC.

This clonotype was seen a few times. The chain carries TRBV12-3 or TRBV12-4 and TRBJ1-2; TRBD1 agrees at 7 bases. V was pared by 6 bases and J by 4 bases, with 11 bases of the junction left unmatched. This CDR3 has 15 amino acids. The CDR3 nucleotides read TGTGCCAGCAGCCCCACACGACAGGGTCCCTATGGCTACACCTTC. This codes for CASSPTRQGPYGYTF.

The V and J genes are TRBV4-3 and TRBJ2-7, with D possibly TRBD1 on 6 matching bases. This CDR3 is built from 15 residues. Germline lookup yields CDR1 LGHNA and CDR2 YSLEER. V lost 0 bases to trimming and J lost 4 bases, with 13 bases between them. CDR3 sequence reads: CASSQDKRGGYEQYF. DNA of the CDR3: TGCGCCAGCAGCCAAGATAAAAGAGGGGGTTACGAGCAGTACTTC.

This chain joins TRBV7-8 and TRBJ2-3; possible D gene TRBD2, 5 bases. Per the germline V gene, CDR1 is SGHVS and CDR2 is FQNEAQ. The CDR3 is 16 residues long. Trimming stripped 8 bases from V and 2 bases from J, with 20 bases between. CDR3 DNA sequence: TGTGCCAGCTTCCCGAGGGCTCCCACTCCCACAGATACGCAGTATTTT. Its protein is CASFPRAPTPTDTQYF.

The chain joins TRBV7-2 to TRBJ2-3; 8 nucleotides match TRBD2. V shed 1 base, J shed 1 base, and the junction held 4 bases outside the gene matches. CDR3 length equals 16 residues. CDR1 SGHTA and CDR2 FQGNSA come from the germline V gene. DNA for the CDR3: TGTGCCAGCAGCTTAGGAGCGGGGGCCGGCACAGATACGCAGTATTTT. It translates to CASSLGAGAGTDTQYF.

This chain joins TRBV5-1 and TRBJ2-4; D gene unclear. The assigned J gene may be wrong: the sequence end matches TRBJ2-7 better. Germline V CDR1 and CDR2: SGHRS, YFSETQ. This CDR3 is 16 amino acids long. CDR3 DNA sequence: TGCGCCAGCAGCTTTACGGTGTCGCTTTCTCACTACGAGCAGTACTTC. Translated: CASSFTVSLSHYEQYF.

This clonotype came up a few times. The J gene is TRBJ1-2, the V gene TRBV7-9; D ambiguous. The length of the CDR3 is 14 residues. Germline-derived CDR1 and CDR2 are SEHNR and FQNEAQ (reference sequence). Deletions cut 4 bases from V and 0 bases from J, with 9 bases between. The CDR3 nucleotides are TGTGCCAGCAGCTACATGGAAGCTAACTATGGCTACACCTTC. This translates into CASSYMEANYGYTF.

CDR3 sequence (DNA): TGTGCCAGCAGTGGGGGAAATACGGCTAATGAAAAACTGTTTTTT. This gives the protein CASSGGNTANEKLFF. V usage is TRBV28 and J usage is TRBJ1-4; a possible D gene is TRBD1 (5 bases). The CDR3 sequence is 15 residues long. Germline V CDR1 and CDR2: MDHEN, SYDVKM. V was pared by 5 bases and J by 3 bases, with 13 bases between.

In its sample, this clonotype was seen a few times. This rearrangement joins TRBV7-6 to TRBJ2-2; 11 bases align to TRBD1. CDR1 and CDR2 (germline): SGHVS, FNYEAQ. V was clipped by 5 bases and J by 4 bases; unmatched bases: 6. The CDR3 contains 16 residues. The chain's CDR3 is CASSPGDRGFTGELFF. DNA of the CDR3: TGTGCCAGCAGCCCGGGGGACAGGGGGTTCACCGGGGAGCTGTTTTTT.

This clonotype came up a few times. The V and J genes are TRBV20-1 and TRBJ1-5, with a tentative D call TRBD1 (5 bases). The V end was cut by 2 bases, the J end by 5 bases, with 10 bases between. From germline, CDR1 is DFQATT and CDR2 SNEGSKA (reference sequence). The CDR3 consists of 13 residues. CDR3 residues: CSARSQGDQPQHF. As DNA, the CDR3 is TGCAGTGCTAGATCTCAAGGGGATCAGCCCCAGCATTTT.

This clonotype was seen only a few times. This chain uses TRBV18 with TRBJ1-1; D is unresolved. This CDR3 comprises 14 residues. Trimming took off 2 bases at V and 5 bases at J, with 12 bases between the two ends. CDR1 and CDR2 (germline): KGHSH, LQKENI. CDR3 nucleotide sequence: TGTGCCAGCTCACCAGGAGTGGAAGGGACTGAAGCTTTCTTT. Translation: CASSPGVEGTEAFF.

A few counts support this clonotype. The V and J genes are TRBV29-1 and TRBJ2-3; D perhaps matches TRBD1 (5 bases). The CDR3 extends over 13 amino acids. The germline V gene encodes CDR1 SQVTM and CDR2 ANQGSEA. V gave up 4 bases and J gave up 2 bases, with 10 bases separating them. The CDR3 region is CSVVGRDTDTQYF. The CDR3 coding sequence is TGCAGCGTTGTGGGCAGGGACACAGATACGCAGTATTTT.

J is TRBJ2-5 and V is TRBV12-3 or TRBV12-4; D assignment may be TRBD1 or TRBD2 (5 bases each). This CDR3 has 14 residues. Trimming stripped 6 bases from V and 1 base from J, with 12 bases between. In DNA form, the CDR3 reads TGTGCCAGCAGCCGGGACCAGGGCCAAGAGACCCAGTACTTC. Protein product: CASSRDQGQETQYF.

The genes are TRBV13 and TRBJ2-7, with a possible D match to TRBD2 (6 bases). V lost 4 bases and J lost 7, with 17 bases in between. Germline CDR1 is PRHDT and CDR2 is FYEKMQ (reference sequence). The CDR3 is 14 amino acids. The CDR3 DNA sequence: TGTGCCAGCAGCTCGATAACTAGCTTTTGGGAGCAGTACTTC. Encoded protein: CASSSITSFWEQYF.

The chain uses TRBV6-2 or TRBV6-3 and TRBJ2-3; 8 bases fit TRBD2. J gave up 3 bases and V 5 bases, and 10 bases lay outside the gene matches. Germline-derived CDR1 and CDR2 are MNHEY and SVGEGT. CDR3 size: 16 residues. CDR3 sequence reads: CASSTKRGYRTDTQYF. CDR3 DNA sequence: TGTGCCAGCAGTACTAAGCGGGGGTACAGAACAGATACGCAGTATTTT.

This clonotype has only a few counts. The chain combines TRBV7-2 with TRBJ2-5; no reliable D call. Trimming removed 1 base from V and 1 base from J, with 10 bases in between. In germline, CDR1 is SGHTA, CDR2 FQGNSA. This CDR3 contains 15 residues. CDR3 bases: TGTGCCAGCAGCTTAGGGTTAAGCAGCCAAGAGACCCAGTACTTC. Amino acids: CASSLGLSSQETQYF.

This CDR3 reads CASSLSGLRGNTEAFF. The CDR3 DNA sequence: TGTGCCAGCAGTTTGTCAGGGTTGAGGGGGAACACTGAAGCTTTCTTT. This chain connects TRBV12-3 or TRBV12-4 to TRBJ1-1; D is possibly TRBD1 (5 bases). V was shortened by 3 bases and J by 1 base, with 15 bases between the two germline ends. This CDR3 spans 16 amino acids.

The chain has TRBV9 and TRBJ2-3; 9 bases are a match to TRBD2. The J segment lost 6 bases and the V segment lost 3 bases, leaving 11 bases of the junction unmatched. Germline assignment: CDR1 SGDLS and CDR2 YYNGEE. The CDR3 runs 16 residues. The CDR3 nucleotides are TGTGCCAGCAGCGCGCTAGCGGGGCGGGGGGTGGATACGCAGTATTTT. Translating gives CASSALAGRGVDTQYF.

The V and J genes are TRBV7-2 and TRBJ2-5, with 13 bases aligning to TRBD2. V dropped 5 bases and J dropped 11; count of bases not matched to a gene: 14. Germline V CDR1 and CDR2: SGHTA, FQGNSA. The CDR3 covers 16 residues. CDR3 region: CASSPQHRTSGGGQYF. DNA of the CDR3: TGTGCCAGCAGCCCCCAACACAGGACTAGCGGGGGCGGGCAGTACTTC.

The chain is built from TRBV12-3 or TRBV12-4 and TRBJ2-1; TRBD2 might be the D (6 bases). Trimming pared 7 bases from V and 8 bases from J, leaving 15 bases between. CDR3 length: 13 residues. The CDR3 sequence: CASKMRGSDEQFF. The CDR3 bases are TGTGCCAGCAAGATGCGGGGCTCCGATGAGCAGTTCTTC.

This clonotype was observed a handful of times. The chain links TRBV29-1 to TRBJ2-1; no clear D. The CDR3 is 13 residues long. With 4 bases removed from V and 5 bases from J, the gap between germline ends came to 12 bases. CDR1 SQVTM and CDR2 ANQGSEA come from the germline V gene. The CDR3 coding sequence is TGCAGCGTTGTGTGGTTGGCTAACAATGAGCAGTTCTTC. The encoded protein is CSVVWLANNEQFF.

This chain links TRBV5-1 with TRBJ2-7, with D possibly matching TRBD2 (5 bases). Germline V CDR1 and CDR2: SGHRS, YFSETQ. The CDR3 runs 12 residues. V lost 6 bases to trimming and J lost 5 bases, with 12 bases between them. CDR3 DNA sequence: TGCGCCAGCAACCGGGGAGAACACGAGCAGTACTTC. It encodes CASNRGEHEQYF.

This clonotype came up a few times. The gene calls are TRBV6-6 and TRBJ2-5; 7 positions agree with TRBD1. There are 12 residues in the CDR3. After removal of 8 bases from V and 4 bases from J, the junction contained 4 bases not matched to a gene. The germline CDR1 and CDR2 sequences are MNHNY and SVGAGI (reference sequence). The CDR3 loop is CASRDSLETQYF. The CDR3 DNA is TGTGCCAGCCGGGACAGCCTAGAGACCCAGTACTTC.

The chain links TRBV29-1 to TRBJ1-1; no clear D gene. The length of the CDR3 is 13 residues. Germline V lookup: CDR1 SQVTM, CDR2 ANQGSEA. V lost 3 bases, J lost 0 bases, and 8 bases lay in between. CDR3 in DNA: TGCAGCGTTGATGCGGGTGTGAACACTGAAGCTTTCTTT. This gives the protein CSVDAGVNTEAFF. Using reference TRBV29-1 and TRBJ1-1 for the parts outside the CDR3, the full variable domain is SAVISQKPSRDICQRGTSLTIQCQVDSQVTMMFWYRQQPGQSLTLIATANQGSEATYESGFVIDKFPISRPNLTFSTLTVSNMSPEDSSIYLCSVDAGVNTEAFFGQGTRLTVV.

The J gene is TRBJ2-1, the V gene TRBV10-3; 14 bases map to TRBD2. Germline assignment: CDR1 ENHRY and CDR2 SYGVKD. J lost 5 bases, V lost 0 bases, and 18 bases had no gene match. The CDR3 has 22 amino acids. Here the CDR3 DNA reads TGTGCCATCAGTGAGTCGCTCGTCCCGGGACTAGCGGGGGACCCTTATCACAATGAGCAGTTCTTC. Protein sequence: CAISESLVPGLAGDPYHNEQFF.

The chain carries TRBV20-1 and TRBJ2-5; 15 bases map to TRBD2. With 3 bases clipped from V and 9 bases from J, the junction kept 11 bases outside the gene matches. The CDR3 is 16 amino acids. Germline CDR1 reads DFQATT; CDR2 reads SNEGSKA (reference sequence). DNA for the CDR3: TGCAGTGCTAGCCGTGGGACTAGCGGGGGGTTTGAGGCCCAGTACTTC. Protein: CSASRGTSGGFEAQYF.